This TCR beta chain was obtained from a study of T cell responses to AZD1222 COVID-19 vaccine listed by TCRdb under 2021. Background for the entire study: A total of 233 trial participants underwent TCR sequencing, of whom roughly 210 received two doses of AZD1222 and approximately 25 received two doses of the MenACWY control vaccine. Enrollment into the trials was organized by age into subgroups of 18-55, 56-69 and 70-plus years, and those subgroups contained roughly 150, 30 and 60 TCR-sequenced participants, respectively.

This clone is classified as large (0.1 to 1%). Its antigen remains unidentified. Within one base of it there is no much larger clone, and no base qualities were kept. From the germline V gene (reference sequence), CDR1 is MNHNY and CDR2 is SVGAGI. V gives up 7 bases and J gives up 2 bases, and the segment between their germline ends measures 11 bases. CDR3 length: 13 amino acids, cysteine to phenylalanine. Only the CDR3 DNA stays, 39 bases, in frame from base 1. The CDR3 regions of human TCRbeta chains were analyzed by immunosequencing. The source study handled its data this way. Repertoire TCRs were matched against a reference library of SARS-CoV-2-specific TCRs generated with the MIRA antigen-specificity platform. Breadth meant the fraction of unique TCRs that were SARS-CoV-2-associated, whereas depth meant the fraction of total T cells that were SARS-CoV-2-associated. Each spike-specific TCR was assigned to its reactive spike region and to a CD4 or CD8 class using the MIRA data. Log10-transformed breadth and depth values were compared by one-way ANOVA with Sidak's multiple comparisons tests. As stored in TCRdb, this immuneACCESS dataset retains in-frame rearrangements with V and J assigned. A fraction of the clones does not appear; measured against another copy, unresolved V genes explain less than half of the discrepancy, and the remainder lacks a known reason. The V and J calls and clone size come from that table; D and trimming were worked out from the DNA. The sample table holds 50,000 to 70,000 clones, of which approximately 86% were seen once. The ten largest make up less than 9% of the sample.

Study-level results and caveats: The whole spike protein was spanned by vaccine-associated CD4 TCRs, and dominant responses were seen in regions 160-218 and 743-854. Participants were mostly white British and included more females than males, and it was suggested by the authors that clonal diversity may have been underestimated. After two AZD1222 doses, both the breadth and the depth of spike-specific TCRs were significantly higher than at day 0 and than in MenACWY recipients. Reportedly, close to half of the unique spike-specific TCRs recognized epitopes lying outside the regions that are mutated in the B.1.351 and B.1.1.7 variants. In the small 56-69-year group, the increase in depth fell short of significance, most likely because of low power. Conclusions about previously exposed vaccinees are limited, since just five or six AZD1222 recipients were seropositive for SARS-CoV-2 at baseline. No day 14 peak-response samples were available, so repertoires were characterized only after the peak T cell response.

The time point label, read with the paper, signifies: about 28 days (+/-7) after the second vaccine dose. AZD1222 recipients given second doses at about 4 weeks or at about 12 weeks were pooled, since spike-specific TCR depth and breadth were not found to differ between the two schedules. The vaccinee samples were drawn from two UK trials, COV001 and COV002, one of which was a single-blind randomized controlled phase 2/3 trial testing AZD1222 (ChAdOx1 nCoV-19) in healthy adults. For TCRbeta chain sequencing, PBMC samples were collected from trial participants at day 0 and at day 28 after the second dose.

The clonotype comes from an adult who received the AZD1222 COVID-19 vaccine. The sequencing here drew on peripheral blood, taken 28 days after the second AZD1222 dose. The rearranged segments are TRBV6-6 and TRBJ1-1; no D gene can be assigned with confidence. The CDR3 in this case is CASKSGINTEAFF. Here is the DNA: TGTGCCAGCAAGTCGGGGATAAACACTGAAGCTTTCTTT.